The 25 T cell receptor beta chains below were found in one sample sequenced in a study of Ad26.COV2.S vaccination and SARS-CoV-2 variants. Libraries were prepared by immunoSEQ multiplex PCR; TCRdb keeps only in-frame clonotypes and omits some of them. The data hold a few hundred thousand clones, with around four fifths observed a single time. Sample treatment: 15 to 20 received Ad26.COV2.S at low or high dose, single or two shots; several received placebo; per-sample allocation not given. All samples were drawn on day 63, counting from the first vaccine or placebo injection. The material sequenced was peripheral blood, taken in a trial of Ad26.COV2.S vaccine versus placebo. All receptors derive from a person aged 18-60 years who received the Ad26.COV2.S COVID-19 vaccine or a placebo.

This clone was seen a few times. V and J are TRBV9 and TRBJ2-1; 9 positions match TRBD2. V lost 2 bases, J lost 4 bases, and 4 bases stayed unmatched. CDR1 and CDR2 from the germline V gene are SGDLS and YYNGEE. CDR3 length: 15 residues. CDR3 loop: CASSVGTSRYNEQFF. In DNA form, the CDR3 reads TGTGCCAGCAGCGTGGGGACTAGCCGTTACAATGAGCAGTTCTTC.

This chain links TRBV28 with TRBJ1-2, with D possibly being TRBD1 (6 bases). The CDR3 runs 14 residues. In germline, CDR1 is MDHEN, CDR2 SYDVKM. V lost 7 bases and J lost 4, with 16 bases in between. The CDR3 sequence is CASKPGQGVYGYTF. The CDR3 nucleotides read TGTGCCAGCAAACCGGGACAAGGCGTCTATGGCTACACCTTC.

CDR3 sequence: CASSSQGWTQYF. The CDR3 DNA follows: TGTGCCAGCAGCTCCCAGGGATGGACGCAGTATTTT. This chain joins TRBV7-9 and TRBJ2-3, with a possible D match to TRBD1 (5 bases). V lost 4 bases to trimming and J lost 9 bases, with 11 bases between them. The CDR3 has 12 amino acids. Germline values: CDR1 SEHNR, CDR2 FQNEAQ (reference sequence). Full variable domain (remainder filled in from reference TRBV7-9 and TRBJ2-3): DTGVSQNPRHKITKRGQNVTFRCDPISEHNRLYWYRQTLGQGPEFLTYFQNEAQLEKSRLLSDRFSAERPKGSFSTLEIQRTEQGDSAMYLCASSSQGWTQYFGPGTRLTVL.

The gene calls are TRBV4-3 and TRBJ1-2; a weak D match, TRBD1 (6 bases). Between the trimmed V and J ends, which lost 1 base and 0 bases, there was a span of 9 bases. The germline V gene has CDR1 LGHNA and CDR2 YSLEER. CDR3 length equals 15 residues. CDR3 in DNA: TGCGCCAGCAGCCAAGTGACAGGCGCTAACTATGGCTACACCTTC. This gives the protein CASSQVTGANYGYTF.

The chain employs TRBV9 and TRBJ1-4; no reliable D call. The V end lost 3 bases, the J end lost 0 bases, and 9 bases lay between the germline ends. The CDR3 length is 15 residues. Germline values: CDR1 SGDLS, CDR2 YYNGEE. In nucleotides, the CDR3 is TGTGCCAGCAGCGCGACGGGGACAACTAATGAAAAACTGTTTTTT. Translation: CASSATGTTNEKLFF.

This clone was seen a few times. The gene calls are TRBV6-2 or TRBV6-3 and TRBJ1-1; D perhaps matches TRBD1 (6 bases). Germline V lookup: CDR1 MNHEY, CDR2 SVGEGT. With 2 bases removed from V and 3 bases from J, the gap between germline ends came to 10 bases. CDR3 length: 14 residues. CDR3 sequence (DNA): TGTGCCAGCAGTTACCTGGACAGTCACACTGAAGCTTTCTTT. It yields the protein CASSYLDSHTEAFF.

The chain employs TRBV27 and TRBJ1-1; D perhaps matches TRBD1 (5 bases). Trimming removed 8 bases at V and 4 bases at J, with 14 bases between. Germline V gives CDR1 MNHEY, CDR2 SMNVEV (reference sequence). CDR3 size: 13 residues. CDR3 sequence reads: CASGLYGATEAFF. DNA for the CDR3: TGTGCCAGCGGGCTTTACGGGGCCACTGAAGCTTTCTTT.

The rearrangement uses TRBV4-3 and TRBJ1-2, with 11 bases fitting TRBD1. The CDR3 loop spans 17 amino acids. J gave up 3 bases and V 0 bases, and 6 bases lay outside the gene matches. The germline CDR1 and CDR2 sequences are LGHNA and YSLEER. For the CDR3, the DNA is TGCGCCAGCAGCCAAGAGGGTTGGGACAGGGGGGACTATGGCTACACCTTC. Translating it yields CASSQEGWDRGDYGYTF.

This sequence joins TRBV11-2 and TRBJ1-4, with D unresolved. The germline V gene encodes CDR1 SGHAT and CDR2 FQNNGV. The CDR3 extends over 16 amino acids. Trimming removed 5 bases from V and 0 bases from J, with 13 bases in between. This CDR3 is CASSLRPTPTNEKLFF. DNA of the CDR3: TGTGCCAGCAGCCTCCGTCCGACCCCAACTAATGAAAAACTGTTTTTT.

The J gene is TRBJ1-2, the V gene TRBV19, with TRBD1 identical over 11 bases. Germline V CDR1 and CDR2: LNHDA, SQIVND (reference sequence). The J segment lost 8 bases and the V segment lost 5 bases, leaving 13 bases of the junction unmatched. This CDR3 spans 16 amino acids. The CDR3 is CASSLLIGQGASGYTF. DNA for the CDR3: TGTGCCAGTAGTCTCCTTATCGGACAGGGGGCGTCCGGCTACACCTTC.

This chain uses TRBV27 with TRBJ2-7, with 7 bases identical to TRBD2. J lost 2 bases, V lost 7 bases, and 17 bases had no gene match. CDR1 is MNHEY, CDR2 SMNVEV, per germline (reference sequence). The CDR3 loop spans 17 amino acids. CDR3 protein: CASMAEYGGRATYEQYF. DNA for the CDR3: TGTGCCAGCATGGCTGAGTATGGAGGGAGGGCCACCTACGAGCAGTACTTC.

V and J are TRBV6-5 and TRBJ1-5; D is unclear. The CDR3 has 12 amino acids. From germline, CDR1 is MNHEY and CDR2 SVGAGI. Trimming left V 8 bases short and J 3 bases short, with 8 bases between. CDR3 residues: CASGPINQPQHF. The CDR3 region has the DNA TGTGCCAGCGGGCCGATCAATCAGCCCCAGCATTTT.

The chain uses TRBV30 and TRBJ2-3; D perhaps matches TRBD1 (5 bases). Germline CDR1 and CDR2: GTSNPN and SVGIG (reference sequence). The V gene lost 1 base and the J gene lost 4 bases, with 18 bases spanning the gap. The CDR3 is 16 amino acids. The CDR3 coding sequence is TGTGCCTGGAGTGATGGGGCGGCCCCCCGAGCAGATACGCAGTATTTT. Its protein is CAWSDGAAPRADTQYF.

This clone showed up just once. This chain uses TRBV7-9 with TRBJ1-2; D not certain. The CDR3 totals 13 residues. V lost 5 bases to trimming and J lost 4 bases, with 11 bases between them. Germline V gene sequence: CDR1 SEHNR, CDR2 FQNEAQ (reference sequence). CDR3 in amino acids: CASSLVGPYGYTF. CDR3 bases: TGTGCCAGCAGCCTCGTGGGCCCCTATGGCTACACCTTC.

The V gene is TRBV6-5, the J gene TRBJ2-2, with 11 bases fitting TRBD1. The germline gives CDR1 MNHEY, CDR2 SVGAGI. V lost 9 bases, J lost 6 bases, and 3 bases stayed unmatched. The length of the CDR3 is 13 residues. CDR3 coding DNA: TGTGCCAGTTGGGACAGGGGGGCCGGGGAGCTGTTTTTT. Its translation: CASWDRGAGELFF.

This clone occurred a few times. The chain carries TRBV11-3 and TRBJ2-3, with TRBD2 matching over 11 bases. This CDR3 comprises 15 residues. CDR1 is SGHNT, CDR2 YENEEA, per germline. Losses at the gene ends were 5 bases for V and 6 bases for J; bases not matched to a gene: 7. In DNA, the CDR3 is TGTGCCAGCAGCCCGGGACTAGCGGTCCTGGATACGCAGTATTTT. Translating it yields CASSPGLAVLDTQYF.

This chain uses TRBV7-2 with TRBJ1-4, with D uncertain. From germline, CDR1 is SGHTA and CDR2 FQGNSA. This CDR3 contains 15 residues. Trimming took 7 bases from V and 7 from J, leaving 19 bases between them. CDR3 region: CASTSYLSTGEKLFF. CDR3 nucleotide sequence: TGTGCCAGCACCTCCTATCTCTCCACCGGTGAAAAACTGTTTTTT.

The V gene is TRBV5-5, the J gene TRBJ2-5; 10 bases map to TRBD2. Germline V gene sequence: CDR1 SGHKS, CDR2 YYEKEE (reference sequence). CDR3 length: 13 amino acids. Trimming took 4 bases from V and 5 from J; bases not matched to a gene: 2. In DNA, the CDR3 is TGTGCCAGCAGCCAGGGACTAGCGGAGACCCAGTACTTC. Translating it yields CASSQGLAETQYF. The full variable domain, with the rest looked up from reference TRBV5-5 and TRBJ2-5, is DAGVTQSPTHLIKTRGQQVTLRCSPISGHKSVSWYQQVLGQGPQFIFQYYEKEERGRGNFPDRFSARQFPNYSSELNVNALLLGDSALYLCASSQGLAETQYFGPGTRLLVL.

This chain joins TRBV5-1 and TRBJ2-5; TRBD2 might be the D (6 bases). The germline gives CDR1 SGHRS, CDR2 YFSETQ. The germline V and J ends were trimmed by 2 bases and 3 bases, with 11 bases remaining between them. The CDR3 is made up of 14 amino acids. The CDR3: CASSFSTGEETQYF. The CDR3 bases are TGCGCCAGCAGCTTTTCGACGGGAGAAGAGACCCAGTACTTC.

The chain links TRBV11-2 to TRBJ2-3, with a possible D match to TRBD2 (6 bases). Trimming removed 3 bases at V and 5 bases at J, with 15 bases between. Germline values: CDR1 SGHAT, CDR2 FQNNGV. The CDR3 consists of 15 residues. The CDR3 DNA is TGTGCCAGCAGCTTCACGGCTGGGGGGAGAGATACGCAGTATTTT. It is translated as CASSFTAGGRDTQYF.

This clone was recorded once. The chain links TRBV27 to TRBJ2-7; possible D gene TRBD1, 6 bases. CDR3 length equals 15 residues. The germline gives CDR1 MNHEY, CDR2 SMNVEV (reference sequence). Trimming took 6 bases from V and 1 from J, leaving 16 bases between them. The CDR3 protein is CASSFTGLSSYEQYF. The CDR3 DNA follows: TGTGCCAGCAGCTTTACAGGGTTAAGTTCCTACGAGCAGTACTTC.

The chain carries TRBV11-2 and TRBJ2-3, with D perhaps being TRBD1 or TRBD2 (5 bases each). Per germline, CDR1 SGHAT and CDR2 FQNNGV. The CDR3 has 14 residues. V lost 5 bases to trimming and J lost 4 bases, with 13 bases between them. CDR3 nucleotides: TGTGCCAGCAGCCTCACAGGAGGTGCAGATACGCAGTATTTT. It is translated as CASSLTGGADTQYF.

This clone has only a few counts. The chain links TRBV5-5 to TRBJ1-1; 7 nucleotides agree with TRBD1. V shed 4 bases and J 3 bases; nucleotides not matched to a gene: 9. The CDR3 sequence is 15 residues long. The germline V gene encodes CDR1 SGHKS and CDR2 YYEKEE (reference sequence). The CDR3 DNA reads as TGTGCCAGCAGCATAATCTCAACAGGGGACACTGAAGCTTTCTTT. Translating gives CASSIISTGDTEAFF.

This clone was recorded a few times. This chain connects TRBV7-2 to TRBJ1-2; tentative D call: TRBD1 (6 bases). CDR3 size: 14 residues. From germline, CDR1 is SGHTA and CDR2 FQGNSA. The ends were cut back, 1 base at V and 5 bases at J, with 11 bases in the middle. The CDR3: CASSLGGQKYGYTF. In nucleotides, the CDR3 is TGTGCCAGCAGCTTAGGAGGACAGAAGTATGGCTACACCTTC. Using reference TRBV7-2 and TRBJ1-2 for the parts outside the CDR3, the full variable domain is GAGVSQSPSNKVTEKGKDVELRCDPISGHTALYWYRQSLGQGLEFLIYFQGNSAPDKSGLPSDRFSAERTGGSVSTLTIQRTQQEDSAVYLCASSLGGQKYGYTFGSGTRLTVV.

The V gene is TRBV19, the J gene TRBJ2-7; D remains unclear. This CDR3 spans 11 amino acids. Trimming shortened V by 8 bases and J by 9 bases, and 14 bases separated the two germline ends. The germline V gene encodes CDR1 LNHDA and CDR2 SQIVND (reference sequence). In DNA, the CDR3 is TGTGCCAGTGGACCTCCCGGACGGCAGTACTTC. It is translated as CASGPPGRQYF.